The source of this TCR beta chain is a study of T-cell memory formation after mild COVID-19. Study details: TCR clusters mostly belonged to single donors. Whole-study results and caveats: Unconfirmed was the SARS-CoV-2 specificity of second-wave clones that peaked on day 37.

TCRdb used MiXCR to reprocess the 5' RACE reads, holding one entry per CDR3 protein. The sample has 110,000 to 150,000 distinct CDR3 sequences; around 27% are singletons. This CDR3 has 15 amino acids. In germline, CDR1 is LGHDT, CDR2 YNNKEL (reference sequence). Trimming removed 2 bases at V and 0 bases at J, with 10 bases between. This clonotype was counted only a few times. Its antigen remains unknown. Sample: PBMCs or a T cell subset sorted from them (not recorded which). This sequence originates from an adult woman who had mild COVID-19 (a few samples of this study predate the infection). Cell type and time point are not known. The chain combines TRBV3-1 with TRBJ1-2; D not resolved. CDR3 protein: CASSQPNTANYGYTF. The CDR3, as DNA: TGTGCCAGCAGCCAACCCAACACCGCTAACTATGGCTACACCTTC.